The rows below give T cell receptor beta chains drawn from one sample of a study of vaccination and CD4 T cells after COVID-19. Each CDR3 protein gets one entry after TCRdb re-called the PCR reads with MiXCR. Altogether approximately 13,000 distinct CDR3 sequences are present, around 49% being singletons, with the ten largest covering 8.5% to 12%. These receptors have no identified antigens. This material consisted of CD4+ T cells from blood, cultured in vitro, taken before SARS-CoV-2 vaccination. Receptors originate from a human donor who had recovered from COVID-19. CDR3s include the opening cysteine and the closing phenylalanine or tryptophan. The D gene is left open where the match is weak. Clone size appears in some rows only: once, few, many, or a class for an expanded clone.

D gene | J gene | clone size | V gene | CDR3 DNA | CDR3 protein
. | TRBJ1-5 | . | TRBV6-2/TRBV6-3 | TGTGCCAGCGGAAGACTCGATCAGCCCCAGCATTTT | CASGRLDQPQHF
. | TRBJ2-7 | few | TRBV2 | TGTGCCAGCAGCCTACAGGACGGACTAACCTACGAGCAGTACTTC | CASSLQDGLTYEQYF
. | TRBJ2-5 | . | TRBV6-2/TRBV6-3 | TGTGCCAGCAGTTACTCGGAGGCCTCTAGTTTTGAGACCCAGTACTTC | CASSYSEASSFETQYF
TRBD1 | TRBJ2-1 | . | TRBV6-2/TRBV6-3 | TGTGCCAGCATAGGAACAGGGGATTACAATGAGCAGTTCTTC | CASIGTGDYNEQFF
TRBD2 | TRBJ2-2 | . | TRBV7-2 | TGTGCCAGCAGCTTAGTGGGGGGAGGGCGCAACACCGGGGAGCTGTTTTTT | CASSLVGGGRNTGELFF
. | TRBJ1-5 | few | TRBV6-2/TRBV6-3 | TGTGCCAGCAGTTATTGGGGAAATCAGCCCCAGCATTTT | CASSYWGNQPQHF
. | TRBJ1-4 | . | TRBV18 | TGTGCCAGCTCAAGTAACGAAAAACTGTTTTTT | CASSSNEKLFF
. | TRBJ2-3 | . | TRBV21-1 | TGTGCCAGCAGCAAACACTGCCTCACAGATACGCAGTATTTT | CASSKHCLTDTQYF
. | TRBJ1-6 | . | TRBV6-1 | TGTGCCAGCAGCGCCGGACAGCCAGTTCTCAATTCACCCCTCCACTTT | CASSAGQPVLNSPLHF
TRBD2 | TRBJ2-3 | once | TRBV20-1 | TGCAGTGCCATAGGCCAGCGGGGGTACACAGATACGCAGTATTTT | CSAIGQRGYTDTQYF
. | TRBJ2-7 | . | TRBV19 | TGTGCCAGTAGCCCGGGACGCTCCTACGAGCAGTACTTC | CASSPGRSYEQYF
TRBD1 | TRBJ2-5 | . | TRBV12-3/TRBV12-4 | TGTGCCAGCAGTGATGACAGGGGGCGGGAGACCCAGTACTTC | CASSDDRGRETQYF
. | TRBJ1-5 | . | TRBV7-2 | TGTGCCAGCAGCTTACAGGGTAGTGGCAATCAGCCCCAGCATTTT | CASSLQGSGNQPQHF
TRBD2 | TRBJ2-1 | . | TRBV20-1 | TGCAGTGCTAGAGTTACTAGCGGGAAGTATGAGCAGTTCTTC | CSARVTSGKYEQFF
TRBD1 | TRBJ2-1 | . | TRBV24-1 | TGTGCCACCAGTGATTCCCAGGGGGCGTCGTACAATGAGCAGTTCTTC | CATSDSQGASYNEQFF
. | TRBJ1-6 | . | TRBV20-1 | TGCAGTGCTAGTTCGGGGCTAGAGTCCTATAATTCACCCCTCCACTTT | CSASSGLESYNSPLHF
. | TRBJ2-7 | . | TRBV27 | TGTGCCAGCAAAAGGGCCGACGAGCAGTACTTC | CASKRADEQYF
. | TRBJ1-3 | . | TRBV14 | TGTGCCAGCAGCCAGCAGGCGGGGGGCTCTGGAAACACCATATATTTT | CASSQQAGGSGNTIYF
. | TRBJ1-6 | large | TRBV20-1 | TGCAGTGCTAGTTTAGGCGGAGCCTATAATTCACCCCTCCACTTT | CSASLGGAYNSPLHF
TRBD2 | TRBJ2-5 | . | TRBV2 | TGTGCCAGCAGTGTTATTGGGGGGGTAGAGACCCAGTACTTC | CASSVIGGVETQYF
. | TRBJ1-1 | . | TRBV6-2/TRBV6-3 | TGTGCCAGCAGTTACGAACTGGGAGGGGTCACTGAAGCTTTCTTT | CASSYELGGVTEAFF
. | TRBJ1-3 | . | TRBV6-5 | TGTGCCAGCAGTTCAGGGGGAAACACCATATATTTT | CASSSGGNTIYF
TRBD1 | TRBJ1-2 | . | TRBV4-3 | TGCGCCAGCAGCCAAGCAAGTGCGACAGGGGGCAAGTACTATGGCTACACCTTC | CASSQASATGGKYYGYTF
TRBD2 | TRBJ2-5 | few | TRBV6-1 | TGTGCCAGCACTAGCGGGAATGTCGAGACCCAGTACTTC | CASTSGNVETQYF
TRBD1 | TRBJ2-7 | once | TRBV6-1 | TGTGCCATCAGTGGAGTGGACAGGGGAGTGTACGAGCAGTACTTC | CAISGVDRGVYEQYF